This TCR beta chain was profiled in a study of patients and donors after allogeneic stem cell transplantation. The CDR3 covers 13 residues. The ends were cut back, 0 bases at V and 6 bases at J, with 9 bases in the middle. Germline V gives CDR1 SGHRS, CDR2 YFSETQ. MiXCR was run by TCRdb on the RT-PCR reads, yielding one entry per CDR3 protein. The sample contains more than 850,000 distinct CDR3 sequences, around 17% of which appear only once. The chain joins TRBV5-1 to TRBJ1-2, with no clear D. Sequencing was performed on blood, either unsorted or a sorted T cell fraction (not recorded which). The origin of this receptor is a human donor who was either an allogeneic HSCT recipient or a stem cell or donor lymphocyte infusion donor (not recorded which). It is not recorded whose cells these are; they may come from a transplant donor. As DNA, the CDR3 is TGCGCCAGCAGCTTGGAACGGATAAATGGCTACACCTTC. This sequence encodes CASSLERINGYTF.